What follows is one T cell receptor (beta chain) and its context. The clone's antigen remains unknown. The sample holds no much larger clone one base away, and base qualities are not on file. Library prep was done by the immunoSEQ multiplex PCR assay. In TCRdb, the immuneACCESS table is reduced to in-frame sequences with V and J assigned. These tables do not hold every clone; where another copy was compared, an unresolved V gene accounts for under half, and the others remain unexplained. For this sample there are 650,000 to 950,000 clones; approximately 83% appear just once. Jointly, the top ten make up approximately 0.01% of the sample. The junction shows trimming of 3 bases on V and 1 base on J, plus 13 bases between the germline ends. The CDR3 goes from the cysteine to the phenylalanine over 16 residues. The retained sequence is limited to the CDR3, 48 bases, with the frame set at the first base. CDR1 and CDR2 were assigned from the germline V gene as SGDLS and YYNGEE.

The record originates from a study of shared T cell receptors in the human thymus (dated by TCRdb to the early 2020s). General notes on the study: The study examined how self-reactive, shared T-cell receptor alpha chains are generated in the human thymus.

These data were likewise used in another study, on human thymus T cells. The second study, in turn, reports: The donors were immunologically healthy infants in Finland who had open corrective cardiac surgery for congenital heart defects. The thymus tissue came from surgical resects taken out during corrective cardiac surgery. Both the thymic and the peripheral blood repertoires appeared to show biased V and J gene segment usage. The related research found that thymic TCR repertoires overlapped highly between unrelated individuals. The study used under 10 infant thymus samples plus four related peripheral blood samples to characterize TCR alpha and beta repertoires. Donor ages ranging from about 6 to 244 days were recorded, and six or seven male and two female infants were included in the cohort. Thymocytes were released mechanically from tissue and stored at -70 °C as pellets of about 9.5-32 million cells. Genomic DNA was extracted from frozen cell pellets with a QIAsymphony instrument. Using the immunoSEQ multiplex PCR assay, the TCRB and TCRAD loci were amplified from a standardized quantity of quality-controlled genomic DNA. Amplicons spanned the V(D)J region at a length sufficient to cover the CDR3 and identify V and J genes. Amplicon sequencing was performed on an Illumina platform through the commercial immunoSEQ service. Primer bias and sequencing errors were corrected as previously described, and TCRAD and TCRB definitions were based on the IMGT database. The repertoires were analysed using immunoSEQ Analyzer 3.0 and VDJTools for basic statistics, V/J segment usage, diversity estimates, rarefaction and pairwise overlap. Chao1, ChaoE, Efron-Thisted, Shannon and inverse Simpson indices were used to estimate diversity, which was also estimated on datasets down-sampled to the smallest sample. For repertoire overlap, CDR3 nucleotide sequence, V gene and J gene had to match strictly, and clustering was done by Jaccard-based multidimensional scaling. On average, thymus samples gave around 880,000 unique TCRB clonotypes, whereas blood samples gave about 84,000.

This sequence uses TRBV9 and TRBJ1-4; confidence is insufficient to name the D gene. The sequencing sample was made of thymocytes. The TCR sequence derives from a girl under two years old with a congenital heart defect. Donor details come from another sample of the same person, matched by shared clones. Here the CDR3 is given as CASSGPGEGTNEKLFF. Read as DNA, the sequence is TGTGCCAGCAGCGGGCCGGGAGAGGGAACTAATGAAAAACTGTTTTTT.